The next 27 T cell receptor beta chains were all read from a single sample in a study of somatic mutations in cytotoxic T cells in rheumatoid arthritis. Clones were sequenced by immunoSEQ multiplex PCR, and TCRdb holds only the in-frame ones, with some missing. The sample consists of just over 20,000 clones, around four fifths of them appearing once. Sequenced material: CD8+ T cells sorted from blood. These receptors were taken from an adult with rheumatoid arthritis.

The chain recombines TRBV9 with TRBJ1-2; D is ambiguous. The germline V and J ends were trimmed by 4 bases and 6 bases, with 10 bases remaining between them. The CDR3 totals 12 residues. CDR1 and CDR2 (germline): SGDLS, YYNGEE. The CDR3 nucleotides read TGTGCCAGCAGCTTTAACCGGGATGGCTACACCTTC. Encoded protein: CASSFNRDGYTF.

This sequence joins TRBV9 and TRBJ2-5; D uncertain. Germline CDR1 SGDLS, CDR2 YYNGEE. V lost 4 bases to trimming and J lost 1 base, with 11 bases between them. CDR3 length: 14 residues. As DNA, the CDR3 is TGTGCCAGCAGCCTTGCGCCTTTCCAAGAGACCCAGTACTTC. It specifies CASSLAPFQETQYF.

CDR3 region: CASSSRTAYTF. In DNA form, the CDR3 reads TGTGCCAGCAGCAGTAGGACAGCCTACACCTTC. The rearrangement uses TRBV21-1 and TRBJ1-2; the D call of TRBD1 is as the table states it, not checked on the DNA. TRBV21-1 constitutes a pseudogene. The CDR3 contains 11 residues.

This chain connects TRBV4-1 to TRBJ2-5; D possibly uses TRBD1 or TRBD2 (5 bases each). The CDR3 totals 16 residues. Trimming left V 3 bases short and J 4 bases short, with 18 bases between. Looked up from germline, CDR1 is MGHRA and CDR2 is YSYEKL. CDR3 region: CASSQGVAPRRETQYF. The CDR3 DNA reads TGCGCCAGCAGCCAGGGGGTAGCCCCCAGGAGAGAGACCCAGTACTTC.

The genes are TRBV6-4 and TRBJ2-6; D is uncertain. Trimming shortened V by 2 bases and J by 2 bases, and 4 bases separated the two germline ends. From germline, CDR1 is MRHNA and CDR2 SNTAGT. The CDR3 is made up of 14 amino acids. The CDR3 nucleotides read TGTGCCAGCAGTGACAGGGCTGGGGCCAACGTCCTGACTTTC. It translates to CASSDRAGANVLTF.

Regarding this clone: One end of the junction fails to match germline, which may point to a read error. The genes are TRBV10-3 and TRBJ1-2, with D unclear. CDR3 size: 13 residues. Per germline, CDR1 ENHRY and CDR2 SYGVKD. CDR3: CASSVETNYGYTF. DNA of the CDR3: TGTGCCAGCAGTGTAGAGACAAACTATGGCTACACCTTC.

CDR3 in DNA: TGTGCCAGCAGTTACTCAAGGGACCACGAGCAGTACTTC. Translation gives CASSYSRDHEQYF. The chain links TRBV6-5 to TRBJ2-7, with D possibly being TRBD1 or TRBD2 (5 bases each). This CDR3 is 13 amino acids long. Germline V gene sequence: CDR1 MNHEY, CDR2 SVGAGI. The V end was cut by 0 bases, the J end by 5 bases, with 8 bases between.

This clone was seen just once. The rearrangement links TRBV27 to TRBJ2-5, with 11 bases fitting TRBD2. Losses at the gene ends were 6 bases for V and 1 base for J; bases not matched to a gene: 7. Germline V CDR1 and CDR2: MNHEY, SMNVEV (reference sequence). The CDR3 runs to 16 residues. The chain's CDR3 is CASSPLAGASQETQYF. The CDR3 DNA sequence: TGTGCCAGCAGCCCACTAGCGGGAGCCTCCCAAGAGACCCAGTACTTC.

V and J are TRBV19 and TRBJ2-7; 10 bases match TRBD1. Per germline, CDR1 LNHDA and CDR2 SQIVND (reference sequence). V dropped 10 bases and J dropped 5; count of bases not matched to a gene: 8. The CDR3 contains 13 residues. The CDR3 nucleotides are TGTGCCACCTTGGACAGGGGGGCTAACGAGCAGTACTTC. Translated: CATLDRGANEQYF.

The J gene is TRBJ1-2, the V gene TRBV6-6; possible D gene TRBD1, 5 bases. Germline V gene data show CDR1 as MNHNY and CDR2 as SVGAGI (reference sequence). The CDR3 runs to 15 residues. The V end was cut by 4 bases, the J end by 6 bases, with 18 bases between. The CDR3 sequence is CASSSPGGWPHGYTF. Here the CDR3 DNA reads TGTGCCAGCAGTTCCCCGGGGGGGTGGCCCCATGGCTACACCTTC.

This clone was seen more than once but under ten times. The rearrangement uses TRBV29-1 and TRBJ1-2; D gene ambiguous. The CDR3 runs 15 residues. Germline V gene lookup returns CDR1 SQVTM and CDR2 ANQGSEA. Between the trimmed V and J ends, which lost 4 bases and 1 base, there was a span of 16 bases. The CDR3 reads CSVGIGPGLNYGYTF. CDR3 DNA sequence: TGCAGCGTTGGAATAGGTCCAGGCCTTAACTATGGCTACACCTTC. Supplemented by reference TRBV29-1 and TRBJ1-2, the full variable domain reads SAVISQKPSRDICQRGTSLTIQCQVDSQVTMMFWYRQQPGQSLTLIATANQGSEATYESGFVIDKFPISRPNLTFSTLTVSNMSPEDSSIYLCSVGIGPGLNYGYTFGSGTRLTVV.

The V gene is TRBV25-1, the J gene TRBJ2-7, with 9 bases identical to TRBD1. Germline CDR1 and CDR2: MGHDK and SYGVNS. V lost 2 bases to trimming and J lost 6 bases; unmatched junction nucleotides: 8. This CDR3 is 15 amino acids long. For the CDR3, the DNA is TGTGCCAGCAGTGAAAGAGGGGACAGGGCTTGCGAGCAGTACGTC. Translating it yields CASSERGDRACEQYV.

This chain connects TRBV27 to TRBJ2-6; D call uncertain. V gave up 1 base and J gave up 4 bases, with 5 bases separating them. This CDR3 region has 14 residues. Germline-derived CDR1 and CDR2 are MNHEY and SMNVEV (reference sequence). The CDR3 coding sequence is TGTGCCAGCAGTTTATACGAGGGGGCCAACGTCCTGACTTTC. It is translated as CASSLYEGANVLTF.

This clone has more than one count but fewer than ten. The rearrangement links TRBV7-6 to TRBJ1-1; 8 positions match TRBD1. Per the germline V gene, CDR1 is SGHVS and CDR2 is FNYEAQ. V shed 5 bases and J 2 bases; nucleotides not matched to a gene: 4. The CDR3 has 14 amino acids. The CDR3 protein is CASSPQGGNTEAFF. The CDR3 DNA reads TGTGCCAGCAGCCCACAGGGGGGAAACACTGAAGCTTTCTTT.

CDR3 sequence: CASGRGTNTEAFF. For the CDR3, the DNA is TGTGCTAGTGGAAGGGGAACGAACACTGAAGCTTTCTTT. J is TRBJ1-1 and V is TRBV12-5, with D possibly being TRBD1 (5 bases). CDR1 LGHNT and CDR2 FRNRAP come from the germline V gene. The germline V and J ends were trimmed by 6 bases and 1 base, with 9 bases remaining between them. CDR3 length equals 13 residues.

The chain joins TRBV6-6 to TRBJ2-5, with TRBD2 matching over 8 bases. This CDR3 comprises 13 residues. CDR1 and CDR2 from the germline V gene are MNHNY and SVGAGI (reference sequence). V lost 7 bases, J lost 4 bases, and 5 bases stayed unmatched. CDR3 protein: CASKGLAGETQYF. CDR3 in DNA: TGTGCCAGCAAAGGACTAGCCGGAGAGACCCAGTACTTC.

This chain links TRBV11-2 with TRBJ2-7, with 7 bases identical to TRBD1. Looked up from germline, CDR1 is SGHAT and CDR2 is FQNNGV. The CDR3 sequence is 14 residues long. With 3 bases clipped from V and 6 bases from J, the junction kept 8 bases outside the gene matches. The CDR3 nucleotides read TGTGCCAGCAGCTTCGGTTGGGACAGCCCCGAGCAGTACGTC. Translated: CASSFGWDSPEQYV.

The rearrangement links TRBV7-9 to TRBJ1-3; 9 bases are shared with TRBD1. The germline V gene encodes CDR1 SEHNR and CDR2 FQNEAQ (reference sequence). The CDR3 is 13 residues long. The V gene end was trimmed by 6 bases and the J gene end by 8 bases; junction bases not matched to a gene: 5. The CDR3 region is CASRLDRGYTIYF. In DNA form, the CDR3 reads TGTGCCAGCAGGTTGGACAGGGGTTACACCATATATTTT.

This chain joins TRBV29-1 and TRBJ2-1; D uncertain. Germline values: CDR1 SQVTM, CDR2 ANQGSEA. V was pared by 7 bases and J by 1 base, with 17 bases between. The CDR3 extends over 15 amino acids. Written as DNA, the CDR3 is TGCAGCGCCAGTCAAAAATTGGGGTCCTACAATGAGCAGTTCTTC. It yields the protein CSASQKLGSYNEQFF.

The chain carries TRBV5-1 and TRBJ1-1; TRBD1 matches at 7 bases. V lost 4 bases and J lost 1; bases outside the gene matches: 10. In germline, CDR1 is SGHRS, CDR2 YFSETQ. The CDR3 is 16 amino acids. CDR3 nucleotides: TGCGCCAGCAGCCCCCGCCGGGACAGCAGGAACACTGAAGCTTTCTTT. The encoded protein is CASSPRRDSRNTEAFF. The full variable domain, rest sourced from reference TRBV5-1 and TRBJ1-1, is KAGVTQTPRYLIKTRGQQVTLSCSPISGHRSVSWYQQTPGQGLQFLFEYFSETQRNKGNFPGRFSGRQFSNSRSEMNVSTLELGDSALYLCASSPRRDSRNTEAFFGQGTRLTVV.

This clone was observed a single time. At one of its ends the junction is not consistent with the germline gene, which may arise from a read error. V usage is TRBV7-9 and J usage is TRBJ2-3; 7 nucleotides agree with TRBD1. The CDR3 is 13 amino acids. Germline assignment: CDR1 SEHNR and CDR2 FQNEAQ (reference sequence). The CDR3 region has the DNA TGTGCCGGCAGGACAGGCGTCACAGATACGCAGTATTTT. Protein: CAGRTGVTDTQYF.

This chain connects TRBV27 to TRBJ2-4, with unresolved D. Germline-derived CDR1 and CDR2 are MNHEY and SMNVEV (reference sequence). The CDR3 totals 13 residues. Trimming shortened V by 0 bases and J by 8 bases, and 8 bases separated the two germline ends. Written as DNA, the CDR3 is TGTGCCAGCAGTTTATCCCCTTTTGACATTCAGTACTTC. Translating it yields CASSLSPFDIQYF.

The genes are TRBV7-2 and TRBJ1-2; 7 bases are shared with TRBD1. The germline CDR1 and CDR2 sequences are SGHTA and FQGNSA. This CDR3 region has 17 residues. The junction had 17 bases not matched to a gene; V was cut back by 3 bases and J by 7 bases. The CDR3 reads CASSLFGRGAEVGGYTF. As DNA, the CDR3 is TGTGCCAGCAGCTTGTTCGGCAGGGGGGCAGAAGTTGGTGGCTACACCTTC.

Turning to this clone: One end of the junction varies from germline; a read error may be responsible. The chain links TRBV5-6 to TRBJ1-1; D remains ambiguous. CDR1 and CDR2 from the germline V gene are SGHDT and YYEEEE. The CDR3 totals 11 residues. CDR3 DNA: TGTGCCAGCAGCTTGAATACTGAAGCTTTCTTT. Its translation is CASSLNTEAFF.

The rearrangement joins TRBV6-5 to TRBJ1-1, with D unclear. CDR3 length equals 13 residues. The germline gives CDR1 MNHEY, CDR2 SVGAGI. V lost 5 bases, J lost 1 base, and 8 bases lay in between. CDR3 sequence reads: CASSETENTEAFF. The CDR3 DNA follows: TGTGCCAGCAGTGAAACAGAGAACACTGAAGCTTTCTTT.

CDR3 residues: CASSPPGGNTEAFF. The CDR3 DNA is TGTGCCAGCAGTCCCCCCGGCGGGAACACTGAAGCTTTCTTT. The chain couples TRBV27 to TRBJ1-1; D unresolved. This CDR3 has 14 residues. V was shortened by 5 bases and J by 1 base, with 11 bases between the two germline ends. Germline V gene lookup returns CDR1 MNHEY and CDR2 SMNVEV (reference sequence).

This chain connects TRBV10-3 to TRBJ2-3; weak D call: TRBD1 (6 bases). This CDR3 is built from 15 residues. Per germline, CDR1 ENHRY and CDR2 SYGVKD. Between the trimmed V and J ends, which lost 1 base and 0 bases, there was a span of 8 bases. The CDR3, as DNA: TGTGCCATCAGTGAGTTGAGGGGGAGCACAGATACGCAGTATTTT. It is translated as CAISELRGSTDTQYF.